This paragraph reports one TCR beta chain. No more than 2 weeks before study entry, exposed participants had met a case of COVID-19. The protocol was immunoSEQ multiplex PCR, while the TCRdb copy is restricted to in-frame clones and leaves out a portion. Here the sample spans around 340,000 clones, about 88% being singletons. The data were taken from a study of blood T cell repertoires in COVID-19. Study summary: Researchers got acute and convalescent COVID-19 samples from the United States, Italy and Spain. Sources were T cells, B-cell-depleted T cells, or PBMCs; the material itself was cDNA or gDNA.

Germline CDR1 reads MNHEY; CDR2 reads SVGAGI. This CDR3 is built from 15 residues. Trimming pared 4 bases from V and 0 bases from J, leaving 12 bases between. Sequenced material: PBMCs or T cells enriched from blood (not recorded which). This receptor was identified in a woman aged 25-40 years who had been exposed to COVID-19. The V call is TRBV6-5, the J call TRBJ1-1, with D possibly being TRBD1 (5 bases). The CDR3 coding sequence is TGTGCCAGCAGTTGGCGACAACAGGTGAACACTGAAGCTTTCTTT. Translating it yields CASSWRQQVNTEAFF.